This is a list of T cell receptor beta chains from one sample in a study of human T cells and chemical hapten exposure. TCRdb reprocessed the RACE reads with MiXCR, giving one entry per CDR3 protein. In the table there are about 380,000 distinct CDR3 sequences, under 6.5% of which are singletons. The sample in question was whole blood, obtained in connection with sensitization to the hapten diphenylcyclopropenone (DPC). All receptors come from a woman between 18 and 30 years old with alopecia areata. Some clones in this sample may be carry-over from other donors' samples. CDR3s include the opening cysteine and the closing phenylalanine or tryptophan. The D gene is left open where the match is weak. Clone sizes are given selectively: once, few, many, or a class where the clone is expanded.

v_gene: TRBV7-2
d_gene: NA
j_gene: TRBJ2-7
abundance: few
CDR3aa: CASSLVGPNEQYF
CDR3nt: TGTGCCAGCAGCTTAGTAGGGCCGAACGAGCAGTACTTC

v_gene: TRBV6-4
d_gene: NA
j_gene: TRBJ1-6
abundance: many
CDR3aa: CASSERVYNSPLHF
CDR3nt: TGTGCCAGCAGTGAAAGGGTGTATAATTCACCCCTCCACTTT

v_gene: TRBV28
d_gene: NA
j_gene: TRBJ1-1
abundance: many
CDR3aa: CASKVGSGLGTSTEAFF
CDR3nt: TGTGCCAGCAAGGTTGGCTCGGGACTGGGTACCTCCACTGAAGCTTTCTTT

v_gene: TRBV12-3/TRBV12-4
d_gene: NA
j_gene: TRBJ2-2
abundance: few
CDR3aa: CASTQRLPTGELFF
CDR3nt: TGTGCCAGCACCCAAAGGCTTCCCACCGGGGAGCTGTTTTTT

v_gene: TRBV12-3/TRBV12-4
d_gene: NA
j_gene: TRBJ2-7
abundance: few
CDR3aa: CASSLPQQGYEQYF
CDR3nt: TGTGCCAGCAGTTTGCCCCAACAGGGATACGAGCAGTACTTC

v_gene: TRBV5-6
d_gene: NA
j_gene: TRBJ2-5
abundance: many
CDR3aa: CASSGAATPGTQYF
CDR3nt: TGTGCCAGCAGTGGCGCCGCCACCCCGGGGACCCAGTACTTC

v_gene: TRBV24-1
d_gene: NA
j_gene: TRBJ1-1
abundance: many
CDR3aa: CATSGANTEAFF
CDR3nt: TGTGCCACCAGTGGGGCGAACACTGAAGCTTTCTTT

v_gene: TRBV28
d_gene: NA
j_gene: TRBJ2-3
abundance: few
CDR3aa: CTVSPLLWDTDTQYF
CDR3nt: TGCACCGTTTCCCCTTTGCTGTGGGACACAGATACGCAGTATTTT

v_gene: TRBV27
d_gene: TRBD2
j_gene: TRBJ2-7
abundance: NA
CDR3aa: CASRLTSGAYEQYF
CDR3nt: TGTGCCAGCAGACTGACTAGCGGGGCCTACGAGCAGTACTTC

v_gene: TRBV20-1
d_gene: TRBD1
j_gene: TRBJ1-2
abundance: few
CDR3aa: CSAPDRGQDYGYTF
CDR3nt: TGCAGTGCTCCGGACAGGGGGCAAGACTATGGCTACACCTTC

v_gene: TRBV12-3/TRBV12-4
d_gene: NA
j_gene: TRBJ1-5
abundance: NA
CDR3aa: CASALIVNQPQHF
CDR3nt: TGTGCCAGCGCACTAATCGTCAATCAGCCCCAGCATTTT

v_gene: TRBV4-3
d_gene: NA
j_gene: TRBJ1-1
abundance: many
CDR3aa: CASSPNFGGGTEAFF
CDR3nt: TGCGCCAGCAGCCCCAATTTCGGGGGAGGCACTGAAGCTTTCTTT

v_gene: TRBV4-3
d_gene: TRBD1
j_gene: TRBJ2-7
abundance: many
CDR3aa: CASSRDRGPGGYEQYF
CDR3nt: TGCGCCAGCAGCCGGGATCGTGGTCCAGGGGGCTACGAGCAGTACTTC

v_gene: TRBV6-2/TRBV6-3
d_gene: NA
j_gene: TRBJ1-2
abundance: many
CDR3aa: CASSYVAGMTNYGYTF
CDR3nt: TGTGCCAGCAGTTACGTAGCAGGGATGACGAACTATGGCTACACCTTC

v_gene: TRBV3-1
d_gene: NA
j_gene: TRBJ2-7
abundance: few
CDR3aa: CASSQDTDLGTYEQYF
CDR3nt: TGTGCCAGCAGCCAAGATACGGACCTGGGGACCTACGAGCAGTACTTC

v_gene: TRBV12-3/TRBV12-4
d_gene: TRBD1
j_gene: TRBJ2-1
abundance: many
CDR3aa: CASSSGTVDYNEQFF
CDR3nt: TGTGCCAGCAGTTCTGGGACAGTAGACTACAATGAGCAGTTCTTC

v_gene: TRBV4-2
d_gene: NA
j_gene: TRBJ1-3
abundance: many
CDR3aa: CASSQELGLSGNTIYF
CDR3nt: TGTGCCAGCAGCCAAGAGTTAGGGCTCTCTGGAAACACCATATATTTT

v_gene: TRBV13
d_gene: NA
j_gene: TRBJ1-1
abundance: many
CDR3aa: CASSSSGVEAFF
CDR3nt: TGTGCCAGCAGCTCCTCCGGGGTTGAAGCTTTCTTT

v_gene: TRBV10-3
d_gene: NA
j_gene: TRBJ2-7
abundance: NA
CDR3aa: CAISLRQVGSYEQYF
CDR3nt: TGTGCCATCAGTTTGAGACAGGTCGGGTCCTACGAGCAGTACTTC

v_gene: TRBV5-1
d_gene: TRBD1
j_gene: TRBJ1-1
abundance: many
CDR3aa: CASSLAEGASGEAFF
CDR3nt: TGCGCCAGCAGCTTGGCCGAGGGGGCGTCCGGAGAAGCTTTCTTT

v_gene: TRBV27
d_gene: NA
j_gene: TRBJ1-1
abundance: many
CDR3aa: CASSSPGKRHDEAFF
CDR3nt: TGTGCCAGCAGTTCGCCGGGCAAACGGCATGATGAAGCTTTCTTT

v_gene: TRBV5-1
d_gene: TRBD1
j_gene: TRBJ2-1
abundance: NA
CDR3aa: CASRADGTEYNEQFF
CDR3nt: TGCGCCAGCAGGGCAGATGGGACAGAATACAATGAGCAGTTCTTC

v_gene: TRBV4-3
d_gene: TRBD1
j_gene: TRBJ1-6
abundance: NA
CDR3aa: CASSQDRDRASPLHF
CDR3nt: TGCGCCAGCAGCCAAGATCGCGACAGGGCTTCACCCCTCCACTTT

v_gene: TRBV7-9
d_gene: NA
j_gene: TRBJ2-1
abundance: many
CDR3aa: CASSLGQTNEQFF
CDR3nt: TGTGCCAGCAGCTTAGGCCAGACAAATGAGCAGTTCTTC

v_gene: TRBV12-3/TRBV12-4
d_gene: NA
j_gene: TRBJ2-2
abundance: NA
CDR3aa: CASSIAGYTGELFF
CDR3nt: TGTGCCAGCAGCATTGCAGGGTACACCGGGGAGCTGTTTTTT

v_gene: TRBV10-3
d_gene: NA
j_gene: TRBJ2-1
abundance: few
CDR3aa: CAISDGPDEQFF
CDR3nt: TGTGCCATCAGTGACGGACCCGACGAGCAGTTCTTC

v_gene: TRBV5-6
d_gene: TRBD1
j_gene: TRBJ1-1
abundance: few
CDR3aa: CASSGDRGVTEAFF
CDR3nt: TGTGCCAGCAGCGGAGACAGGGGAGTCACTGAAGCTTTCTTT

v_gene: TRBV5-1
d_gene: NA
j_gene: TRBJ2-3
abundance: NA
CDR3aa: CASSLSETGGRDTQYF
CDR3nt: TGCGCCAGCAGCTTGTCCGAGACCGGGGGTCGAGATACGCAGTATTTT

v_gene: TRBV7-8
d_gene: NA
j_gene: TRBJ1-4
abundance: many
CDR3aa: CASSRVRQPNEKLFF
CDR3nt: TGTGCCAGCAGCCGGGTTCGCCAGCCAAATGAAAAACTGTTTTTT